The clone carrying this T cell receptor (beta chain) was picked up many times. The entry originates in a study of T cells after yellow fever vaccination. Across the whole study: Tscm, CM, EM and EMRA memory subsets were sorted by CD3, CD45RA, CCR7 and CD95. Points from the study as a whole: FACS-sorted repertoires could harbor abundant contaminating bulk-population clonotypes. The secondary response peaked faster, at day 5 versus 15, but was weaker.

Trimming left V 0 bases short and J 3 bases short, with 9 bases between. Germline assignment: CDR1 PRHDT and CDR2 FYEKMQ (reference sequence). The CDR3 has 14 amino acids. Template switching by 5'RACE produced TCR cDNA, adding a universal primer site and UMIs. TCRdb reprocessed the 5' RACE reads with MiXCR, giving one entry per CDR3 protein. The sample records about 4,500 distinct CDR3 sequences, under 8.5% being singletons. The sequence was obtained from a man aged 18 to 29 who received the YFV17D yellow fever vaccine. The V gene is TRBV13, the J gene TRBJ2-7; D possibly uses TRBD1 or TRBD2 (5 bases each). This material consisted of PBMCs, either bulk or a sorted T-cell subset (CD4+, CD8+, memory, or dextramer-sorted; not recorded which), taken roughly 45 days after the first yellow fever vaccination. The CDR3 here is CASSLGVGDYEQYF. The CDR3 nucleotides are TGTGCCAGCAGCTTAGGAGTGGGGGACTACGAGCAGTACTTC.